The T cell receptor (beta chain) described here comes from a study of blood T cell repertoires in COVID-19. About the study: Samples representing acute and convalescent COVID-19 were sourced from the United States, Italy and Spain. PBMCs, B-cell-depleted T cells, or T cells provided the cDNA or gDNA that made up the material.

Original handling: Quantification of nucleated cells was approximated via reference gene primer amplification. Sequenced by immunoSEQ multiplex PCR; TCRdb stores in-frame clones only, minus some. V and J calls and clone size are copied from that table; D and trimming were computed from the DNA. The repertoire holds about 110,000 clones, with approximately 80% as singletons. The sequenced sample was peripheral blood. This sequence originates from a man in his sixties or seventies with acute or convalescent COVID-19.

CDR3 protein: CASSFGGNYGYTF. Written as DNA, the CDR3 is TGCGCCAGCAGCTTCGGAGGTAACTATGGCTACACCTTC. J is TRBJ1-2 and V is TRBV5-1; D is undetermined. From germline, CDR1 is SGHRS and CDR2 YFSETQ. This CDR3 has 13 amino acids. V lost 2 bases and J 1 base, leaving 6 bases between the germline ends. Using reference TRBV5-1 and TRBJ1-2 for the parts outside the CDR3, the full variable domain is KAGVTQTPRYLIKTRGQQVTLSCSPISGHRSVSWYQQTPGQGLQFLFEYFSETQRNKGNFPGRFSGRQFSNSRSEMNVSTLELGDSALYLCASSFGGNYGYTFGSGTRLTVV.